What follows is one T cell receptor beta chain and its context. The data originate from a study of blood T cell repertoires in COVID-19. In the study overall: The cDNA or gDNA used as material had been derived from T cells, B-cell-depleted T cells, or PBMCs.

After removal of 8 bases from V and 0 bases from J, the junction contained 18 bases not matched to a gene. Germline V lookup: CDR1 LNHDA, CDR2 SQIVND (reference sequence). The CDR3 totals 18 residues. The method was immunoSEQ multiplex PCR; TCRdb's version includes in-frame clones alone and lacks a portion of them. The table lists hundreds of thousands of clones, about 80% of them singletons. This sequence originates from a man between 25 and 39 years old with acute COVID-19. Material for sequencing was PBMCs or T cells enriched from blood (not recorded which). The chain combines TRBV19 with TRBJ1-2; 7 nucleotides align to TRBD1. CDR3 protein: CASAPLGTAYSANYGYTF. CDR3 coding DNA: TGTGCCAGTGCTCCCCTTGGGACAGCCTATTCAGCTAACTATGGCTACACCTTC.